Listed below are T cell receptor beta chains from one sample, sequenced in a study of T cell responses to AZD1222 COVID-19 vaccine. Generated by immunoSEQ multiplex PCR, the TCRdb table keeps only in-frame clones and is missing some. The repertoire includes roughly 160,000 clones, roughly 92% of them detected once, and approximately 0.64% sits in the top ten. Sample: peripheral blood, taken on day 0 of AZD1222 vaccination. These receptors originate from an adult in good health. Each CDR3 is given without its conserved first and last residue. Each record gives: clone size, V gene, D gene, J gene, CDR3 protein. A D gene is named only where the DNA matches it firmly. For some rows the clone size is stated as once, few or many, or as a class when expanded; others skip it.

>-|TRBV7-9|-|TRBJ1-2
ASSLGQASNYGYT
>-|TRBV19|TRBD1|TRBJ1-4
ASRTQGQGSEKLF
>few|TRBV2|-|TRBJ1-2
ASTRHGYT
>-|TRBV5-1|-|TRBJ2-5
ASSLQETQY
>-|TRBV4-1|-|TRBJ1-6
ASSQVARANSPLH
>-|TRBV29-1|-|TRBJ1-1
SAEGQKNTEAF
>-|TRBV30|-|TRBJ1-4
ARQSRLGEKLF
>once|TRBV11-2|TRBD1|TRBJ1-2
ASTDRTGTGDYGYT
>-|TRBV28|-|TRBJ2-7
ASSFPLTASSYEQY
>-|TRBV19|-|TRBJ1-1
ASSIDRPSLGVNTEAF
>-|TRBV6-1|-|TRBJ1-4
ASSDGIEPEKLF
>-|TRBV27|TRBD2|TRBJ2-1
ASIPLAGDGEQF
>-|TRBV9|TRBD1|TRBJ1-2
ASSATQGDGYT
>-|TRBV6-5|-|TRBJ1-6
ASCNGHNSPLH
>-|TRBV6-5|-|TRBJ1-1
ASTGNTEAF
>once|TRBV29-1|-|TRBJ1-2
SVIQGGYGYT
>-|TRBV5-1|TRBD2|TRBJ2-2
ASSLQREGTGELF
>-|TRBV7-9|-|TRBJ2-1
ASSHPTLASAYNEQF
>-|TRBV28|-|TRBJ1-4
ASSSRTPGSEKLF
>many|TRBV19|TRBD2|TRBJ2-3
ASSIAGGPVDTQY
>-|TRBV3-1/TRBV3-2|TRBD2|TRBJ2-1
ASSQDLGTSNLLYNEQF
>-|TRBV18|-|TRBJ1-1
ASSLWAVEEAF
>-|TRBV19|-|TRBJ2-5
ASSTRHGETQY
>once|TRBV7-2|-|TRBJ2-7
ASSLTATPYEQY
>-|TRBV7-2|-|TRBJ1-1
ASSPPHGWGEAF
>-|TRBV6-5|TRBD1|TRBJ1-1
ASTFRDRGDTEAF